This TCR beta chain originates from a study of post-analysis software for immune sequencing data. Libraries were made from TCR beta cDNA, and they carried unique molecular identifiers. The T cell input of roughly 0.95 to 10 million gave around 540,000 cDNA molecules. One entry per CDR3 protein, called by TCRdb with MiXCR from the PCR reads. Altogether about half a million distinct CDR3 sequences are present, around 40% being singletons, with the ten largest covering 9.5% to 13%. This clonotype came up a few times. The sequence came from a girl under 18 with multiple sclerosis. Sequencing used blood.

CDR3 sequence: CSASPGAHGYTF. CDR3 nucleotide sequence: TGCAGTGCCAGCCCAGGGGCGCATGGCTACACCTTC. J is TRBJ1-2 and V is TRBV20-1; D might be TRBD1 (6 bases). Germline assignment: CDR1 DFQATT and CDR2 SNEGSKA (reference sequence). This CDR3 comprises 12 residues. The ends were cut back, 6 bases at V and 6 bases at J, with 14 bases in the middle.